A single sample is the source of the 22 T cell receptor beta chains below, sequenced in a study of blood T cell repertoires in COVID-19. The table came from immunoSEQ multiplex PCR; TCRdb's copy has only in-frame clones and leaves some out. The sample carries 450,000 to 500,000 clones, 80% to 90% recorded once. Input material: peripheral blood. Receptor source: a human donor in a cohort sampled during active COVID-19.

The chain's CDR3 is CASRSTGGSYGYTF. As DNA, the CDR3 is TGTGCCAGCAGGTCAACAGGGGGCTCGTATGGCTACACCTTC. The V gene is TRBV3-1 (or the pseudogene TRBV3-2), the J gene TRBJ1-2; 9 nucleotides agree with TRBD1. Germline V gene lookup returns CDR1 LGHDT and CDR2 YNNKEL (reference sequence). With 6 bases clipped from V and 5 bases from J, the junction kept 7 bases outside the gene matches. The CDR3 extends over 14 amino acids.

J is TRBJ2-1 and V is TRBV7-2; D possibly corresponds to TRBD2 (5 bases). CDR1 and CDR2 (germline): SGHTA, FQGNSA. The V end lost 3 bases, the J end lost 2 bases, and 11 bases lay between the germline ends. This CDR3 is built from 15 residues. The CDR3 loop reads CASSFDYGPYNEQFF. The CDR3 DNA reads as TGTGCCAGCAGCTTTGACTATGGTCCCTACAATGAGCAGTTCTTC.

This chain connects TRBV9 to TRBJ2-7; D possibly corresponds to TRBD2 (6 bases). This CDR3 is 14 amino acids long. The V end was cut by 4 bases, the J end by 4 bases, with 15 bases between. Germline lookup yields CDR1 SGDLS and CDR2 YYNGEE. CDR3 bases: TGTGCCAGCAGCCGCGCCGGGAGTCTGTACGAGCAGTACTTC. This codes for CASSRAGSLYEQYF.

The genes are TRBV6-4 and TRBJ1-1; perhaps TRBD1 as D (6 bases). The V and J ends lost 7 bases and 4 bases respectively, with 16 bases between them. CDR3 length: 14 residues. Per germline, CDR1 MRHNA and CDR2 SNTAGT. In DNA, the CDR3 is TGTGCCAGCATCTCGCGGGGGGGCTTCACTGAAGCTTTCTTT. It codes for CASISRGGFTEAFF.

The chain is built from TRBV28 and TRBJ2-2; no clear D. V lost 4 bases and J lost 0, with 3 bases in between. The germline CDR1 and CDR2 sequences are MDHEN and SYDVKM. The CDR3 is 13 amino acids. The CDR3 DNA reads TGTGCCAGCAGTTCTACGAACACCGGGGAGCTGTTTTTT. Encoded protein: CASSSTNTGELFF.

The chain uses TRBV28 and TRBJ1-1, with a tentative D call TRBD1 (5 bases). The V gene's germline CDR1 is MDHEN and CDR2 SYDVKM. The V end was cut by 2 bases, the J end by 4 bases, with 11 bases between. The CDR3 extends over 14 amino acids. The CDR3, as DNA: TGTGCCAGCAGTTTACAGGGCGGGAGCACTGAAGCTTTCTTT. Encoded protein: CASSLQGGSTEAFF.

A word on this clone: Other DNA sequences in this specimen translate into the identical CDR3. The chain is built from TRBV7-2 and TRBJ2-7; D might be TRBD1 (5 bases). V was clipped by 1 base and J by 0 bases, with 7 bases between them. The CDR3 spans 14 residues. Germline V gene lookup returns CDR1 SGHTA and CDR2 FQGNSA. The CDR3 nucleotides are TGTGCCAGCAGCTTAGAGGGGCCCTCCTACGAGCAGTACTTC. As protein: CASSLEGPSYEQYF.

This clone has just one count. The genes are TRBV6-5 and TRBJ1-2; possibly TRBD1 for D (5 bases). Germline CDR1 MNHEY, CDR2 SVGAGI. The CDR3 covers 15 residues. Trimming removed 4 bases at V and 0 bases at J, with 12 bases between. CDR3 sequence reads: CASSSWGTANYGYTF. The CDR3 DNA reads TGTGCCAGCAGTTCGTGGGGGACTGCTAACTATGGCTACACCTTC.

The V and J genes are TRBV7-2 and TRBJ2-7, with TRBD1 matching 9 bases. Germline V lookup: CDR1 SGHTA, CDR2 FQGNSA. There are 15 residues in the CDR3. J was trimmed by 3 bases and V by 5 bases; bases with no gene match: 8. The CDR3 region is CASSIRTGANYEQYF. The CDR3 bases are TGTGCCAGCAGCATTCGGACAGGGGCTAACTACGAGCAGTACTTC.

The rearrangement links TRBV7-3 to TRBJ2-3; 7 bases map to TRBD2. This CDR3 comprises 15 residues. Germline V gene data show CDR1 as SGHTA and CDR2 as FQGTGA. Trimming at V came to 6 bases and at J to 0 bases, leaving 6 bases not matched to a gene. As DNA, the CDR3 is TGTGCCAGCAGTTCAAGCGGGGTTAGCACAGATACGCAGTATTTT. It encodes CASSSSGVSTDTQYF. The whole variable domain, remainder taken from reference TRBV7-3 and TRBJ2-3, is GAGVSQTPSNKVTEKGKYVELRCDPISGHTALYWYRQSLGQGPEFLIYFQGTGAADDSGLPNDRFFAVRPEGSVSTLKIQRTERGDSAVYLCASSSSGVSTDTQYFGPGTRLTVL.

The genes are TRBV5-1 and TRBJ2-5, with a possible D match to TRBD1 (7 bases). Germline assignment: CDR1 SGHRS and CDR2 YFSETQ. Trimming pared 4 bases from V and 5 bases from J, leaving 21 bases between. This CDR3 is built from 16 residues. The CDR3 DNA follows: TGCGCCAGCAGCCTCGGGGGACAGATTCTGGGGGAGACCCAGTACTTC. Amino acid sequence: CASSLGGQILGETQYF. The whole variable domain, remainder taken from reference TRBV5-1 and TRBJ2-5, is KAGVTQTPRYLIKTRGQQVTLSCSPISGHRSVSWYQQTPGQGLQFLFEYFSETQRNKGNFPGRFSGRQFSNSRSEMNVSTLELGDSALYLCASSLGGQILGETQYFGPGTRLLVL.

The chain has TRBV10-3 and TRBJ1-5; TRBD1 is a possible D gene (6 bases). The CDR3 runs to 14 residues. The V end was cut by 6 bases, the J end by 3 bases, with 12 bases between. The germline V gene encodes CDR1 ENHRY and CDR2 SYGVKD. CDR3 coding DNA: TGTGCCATCAGCGAACAGGGTACCAATCAGCCCCAGCATTTT. This gives the protein CAISEQGTNQPQHF.

The rearrangement links TRBV6-5 to TRBJ1-5; D possibly corresponds to TRBD1 (5 bases). V gave up 6 bases and J gave up 4 bases, with 13 bases separating them. The CDR3 consists of 14 residues. Germline CDR1 is MNHEY and CDR2 is SVGAGI. CDR3 bases: TGTGCCAGCAGGGCCGGGGGGTCGAATCAGCCCCAGCATTTT. Its translation: CASRAGGSNQPQHF.

This clone has a single count. This chain links TRBV30 with TRBJ1-5; 7 bases are shared with TRBD1. Germline CDR1 reads GTSNPN; CDR2 reads SVGIG (reference sequence). The CDR3 contains 16 residues. J lost 6 bases, V lost 0 bases, and 11 bases had no gene match. CDR3 DNA: TGTGCCTGGAGTGTAAAGATGGGCCAGGGGGGTCAGCCCCAGCATTTT. It encodes CAWSVKMGQGGQPQHF.

The J gene is TRBJ2-2, the V gene TRBV10-1; 9 positions agree with TRBD1. Per germline, CDR1 WNHNN and CDR2 SYGVQD (reference sequence). V lost 6 bases, J lost 4 bases, and 6 bases stayed unmatched. The CDR3 runs 15 residues. The CDR3 protein is CASRSGTGSTGELFF. The CDR3 DNA reads TGCGCCAGCAGATCCGGGACAGGGTCCACCGGGGAGCTGTTTTTT.

The rearrangement links TRBV19 to TRBJ2-1; D gene unclear. Deletions cut 7 bases from V and 4 bases from J, with 14 bases between. The CDR3 is 14 amino acids. CDR1 is LNHDA and CDR2 is SQIVND in the germline V gene (reference sequence). The DNA of the CDR3 is TGTGCCAGTAAAGGAGAGCCTTTTTACAATGAGCAGTTCTTC. It yields the protein CASKGEPFYNEQFF.

The J gene is TRBJ2-3, the V gene TRBV11-2; D call uncertain. The ends were cut back, 5 bases at V and 0 bases at J, with 9 bases in the middle. Germline CDR1 reads SGHAT; CDR2 reads FQNNGV. The CDR3 length is 14 residues. This CDR3 reads CASSLGWSTDTQYF. Written as DNA, the CDR3 is TGTGCCAGCAGCCTTGGCTGGAGCACAGATACGCAGTATTTT.

The chain combines TRBV18 with TRBJ2-1; 14 bases line up with TRBD2. This CDR3 has 17 residues. Losses at the gene ends were 6 bases for V and 9 bases for J; bases not matched to a gene: 13. Per the germline V gene, CDR1 is KGHSH and CDR2 is LQKENI. The CDR3 protein is CASSPNSGTSGRGEQFF. CDR3 sequence (DNA): TGTGCCAGCTCCCCAAACTCGGGGACTAGCGGGAGAGGTGAGCAGTTCTTC. The full variable domain, with the rest looked up from reference TRBV18 and TRBJ2-1, is NAGVMQNPRHLVRRRGQEARLRCSPMKGHSHVYWYRQLPEEGLKFMVYLQKENIIDESGMPKERFSAEFPKEGPSILRIQQVVRGDSAAYFCASSPNSGTSGRGEQFFGPGTRLTVL.

The chain joins TRBV6-6 to TRBJ1-1, with 10 bases fitting TRBD1. The CDR3 consists of 15 residues. Germline-derived CDR1 and CDR2 are MNHNY and SVGAGI (reference sequence). Unmatched junction bases numbered 11, after V lost 6 bases and J lost 7 bases. The CDR3 region has the DNA TGTGCCAGCAGAAAACCGGGACAGGGGACGGTTGAAGCTTTCTTT. This encodes CASRKPGQGTVEAFF.

The chain uses TRBV19 and TRBJ2-4; 7 positions match TRBD2. CDR1 is LNHDA, CDR2 SQIVND, per germline (reference sequence). The CDR3 is 14 amino acids. The V gene end was trimmed by 2 bases and the J gene end by 11 bases; junction bases not matched to a gene: 9. The CDR3 coding sequence is TGTGCCAGTAGTATAAATGGGGGGGATCTTGTTCAGTACTTC. Translation gives CASSINGGDLVQYF.

With regard to this clone: Other DNA sequences from this sample encode an identical CDR3 as well. J is TRBJ2-5 and V is TRBV5-1; D remains ambiguous. This CDR3 region has 12 residues. V dropped 0 bases and J dropped 5 bases, with 5 bases sitting between them. Per germline, CDR1 SGHRS and CDR2 YFSETQ. CDR3 region: CASSLDRETQYF. The CDR3 coding sequence is TGCGCCAGCAGCTTGGACCGGGAGACCCAGTACTTC.

The table lists this clone with a count of one. The chain recombines TRBV6-5 with TRBJ1-2, with D tentatively TRBD1 (6 bases). V dropped 6 bases and J dropped 3 bases, with 17 bases sitting between them. The CDR3 has 15 amino acids. In germline, CDR1 is MNHEY, CDR2 SVGAGI. CDR3 region: CASRQVLQGYYGYTF. CDR3 DNA: TGTGCCAGCAGGCAAGTGTTACAGGGCTACTATGGCTACACCTTC.